A single sample is the source of the 21 T cell receptor beta chains below, sequenced in a study of blood T cell repertoires in COVID-19. Method: immunoSEQ multiplex PCR; TCRdb's copy keeps in-frame clones and lacks some. The sample lists about 26,000 clones, more than 70% seen once, with roughly 34% in the top ten. The sequenced sample consisted of peripheral blood. The source is a human donor in a cohort sampled during active COVID-19.

The DNA of the CDR3 is TGTGCCAGCAGCTTAGACAGGGGGAATCAGCCCCAGCATTTT. Its protein is CASSLDRGNQPQHF. The chain uses TRBV7-9 and TRBJ1-5, with TRBD1 matching 8 bases. The germline gives CDR1 SEHNR, CDR2 FQNEAQ (reference sequence). V was clipped by 1 base and J by 4 bases; unmatched bases: 0. CDR3 length: 14 amino acids.

Regarding this clone: The identical CDR3 is also encoded by other nucleotide sequences in the sample. The J gene is TRBJ1-5, the V gene TRBV2, with 8 bases identical to TRBD1. Germline trimming cut 4 bases from V and 1 base from J; bases unmatched to any gene: 9. CDR1 and CDR2 from the germline V gene are SNHLY and FYNNEI. The CDR3 is 17 amino acids. The CDR3 DNA reads TGTGCCAGCAGTGCTGGACAGGGTAGGATCAGCAATCAGCCCCAGCATTTT. Protein product: CASSAGQGRISNQPQHF. Full variable domain (missing parts from reference TRBV2 and TRBJ1-5): EPEVTQTPSHQVTQMGQEVILRCVPISNHLYFYWYRQILGQKVEFLVSFYNNEISEKSEIFDDQFSVERPDGSNFTLKIRSTKLEDSAMYFCASSAGQGRISNQPQHFGDGTRLSIL.

The J gene is TRBJ2-3, the V gene TRBV24-1, with D maybe TRBD1 (8 bases). CDR1 and CDR2 from the germline V gene are KGHDR and SFDVKD. The CDR3 loop spans 17 amino acids. V was cut by 4 bases and J by 0 bases, with 16 bases left in between. The CDR3 spells CATSESGTGLSTDTQYF. CDR3 DNA sequence: TGTGCCACCAGTGAAAGCGGGACAGGACTTAGCACAGATACGCAGTATTTT.

The chain combines TRBV19 with TRBJ2-3; D might be TRBD1 (6 bases). Germline loops: CDR1 LNHDA, CDR2 SQIVND (reference sequence). The CDR3 is made up of 16 amino acids. Trimming removed 5 bases at V and 2 bases at J, with 17 bases between. The CDR3, as DNA: TGTGCCAGTAGTTCACCAGTGACAGGTTCCACAGATACGCAGTATTTT. This sequence encodes CASSSPVTGSTDTQYF.

V usage is TRBV11-1 and J usage is TRBJ2-7; D not resolved. V lost 2 bases to trimming and J lost 7 bases, with 12 bases between them. CDR3 size: 13 residues. Germline V gene sequence: CDR1 SGHAT, CDR2 FQDESV (reference sequence). The CDR3 protein is CASSLPSRLEQYF. For the CDR3, the DNA is TGTGCCAGCAGCTTACCGTCCCGTTTGGAGCAGTACTTC.

This chain connects TRBV7-9 to TRBJ2-5; D is possibly TRBD1 (5 bases). V lost 2 bases and J lost 1, with 8 bases in between. CDR1 is SEHNR, CDR2 FQNEAQ, per germline (reference sequence). The CDR3 is 14 amino acids. The CDR3 nucleotides read TGTGCCAGCAGCTTAATGACAGTCCAAGAGACCCAGTACTTC. Translation: CASSLMTVQETQYF.

In nucleotides, the CDR3 is TGTGCCACCAGTGATACCACGGAGGGCCCTTATAGCAATCAGCCCCAGCATTTT. As protein: CATSDTTEGPYSNQPQHF. J is TRBJ1-5 and V is TRBV24-1; unclear D gene. Germline lookup yields CDR1 KGHDR and CDR2 SFDVKD. There are 18 residues in the CDR3. V lost 3 bases and J lost 0, with 17 bases in between.

The V call is TRBV7-9, the J call TRBJ2-7, with a possible D match to TRBD1 (5 bases). Germline CDR1 SEHNR, CDR2 FQNEAQ (reference sequence). Trimming stripped 4 bases from V and 7 bases from J, with 17 bases between. The CDR3 has 14 amino acids. The CDR3 is CASSSPRQGSEQYF. The CDR3 nucleotides are TGTGCCAGCAGCTCGCCCCGGCAGGGTAGTGAGCAGTACTTC.

Within the sample, this clone is medium-sized. The rearrangement uses TRBV10-2 and TRBJ2-7, with TRBD2 matching over 14 bases. Germline-derived CDR1 and CDR2 are WSHSY and SAAADI. This CDR3 is 16 amino acids long. V gave up 6 bases and J gave up 6 bases; unmatched junction bases: 10. This CDR3 reads CASSRAPGLAGVEQYF. The CDR3 bases are TGCGCCAGCAGCCGAGCCCCGGGACTAGCGGGAGTCGAGCAGTACTTC.

The V and J genes are TRBV7-8 and TRBJ2-2; 8 bases are shared with TRBD2. J gave up 5 bases and V 0 bases, and 2 bases lay outside the gene matches. Per germline, CDR1 SGHVS and CDR2 FQNEAQ. The CDR3 runs 15 residues. CDR3 nucleotides: TGTGCCAGCAGCTTAGCAGCGGGGGATACCGGGGAGCTGTTTTTT. It yields the protein CASSLAAGDTGELFF. Full variable domain (outside the CDR3, taken from reference TRBV7-8 and TRBJ2-2): GAGVSQSPRYKVAKRGQDVALRCDPISGHVSLFWYQQALGQGPEFLTYFQNEAQLDKSGLPSDRFFAERPEGSVSTLKIQRTQQEDSAVYLCASSLAAGDTGELFFGEGSRLTVL.

The V call is TRBV10-3, the J call TRBJ2-1, with a tentative D call TRBD2 (7 bases). CDR1 ENHRY and CDR2 SYGVKD come from the germline V gene. The CDR3 runs 16 residues. The V gene lost 0 bases and the J gene lost 7 bases, with 16 bases spanning the gap. The CDR3 region is CAISESKGGVANEQFF. The CDR3 DNA reads as TGTGCCATCAGTGAGTCGAAGGGGGGGGTTGCAAATGAGCAGTTCTTC.

The J gene is TRBJ2-3, the V gene TRBV25-1; 7 bases align to TRBD1. V lost 0 bases and J lost 4; bases outside the gene matches: 4. The CDR3 consists of 15 residues. CDR1 is MGHDK and CDR2 is SYGVNS in the germline V gene. CDR3 in DNA: TGTGCCAGCAGTGAATATCGCGGACAGGCAGATACGCAGTATTTT. Translating gives CASSEYRGQADTQYF.

This clone has a single count. The CDR3 is CASSFRDTGELFF. The CDR3 nucleotides read TGTGCCAGCAGCTTTAGAGACACCGGGGAGCTGTTTTTT. The chain uses TRBV7-9 and TRBJ2-2; D remains ambiguous. Germline CDR1 SEHNR, CDR2 FQNEAQ (reference sequence). The CDR3 has 13 residues. The germline V and J ends were trimmed by 3 bases and 3 bases, with 5 bases remaining between them.

The chain carries TRBV5-1 and TRBJ2-2; D may be TRBD1 (6 bases). Per germline, CDR1 SGHRS and CDR2 YFSETQ. The CDR3 runs 16 residues. V was pared by 3 bases and J by 0 bases, with 12 bases between. The DNA of the CDR3 is TGCGCCAGCAGCTCCAGGGGACCCACGAACACCGGGGAGCTGTTTTTT. This encodes CASSSRGPTNTGELFF. The entire variable domain, with the rest obtained from reference TRBV5-1 and TRBJ2-2, is as follows: KAGVTQTPRYLIKTRGQQVTLSCSPISGHRSVSWYQQTPGQGLQFLFEYFSETQRNKGNFPGRFSGRQFSNSRSEMNVSTLELGDSALYLCASSSRGPTNTGELFFGEGSRLTVL.

This chain links TRBV10-1 with TRBJ2-2; perhaps TRBD2 as D (5 bases). The germline gives CDR1 WNHNN, CDR2 SYGVQD (reference sequence). V lost 10 bases and J lost 5, with 20 bases in between. The CDR3 runs to 15 residues. For the CDR3, the DNA is TGCGCCACCACAGCTGGGGAGTCCGGGACCGGGGAGCTGTTTTTT. It translates to CATTAGESGTGELFF.

This chain connects TRBV10-1 to TRBJ1-3; no firm D call. Trimming took off 0 bases at V and 7 bases at J, with 7 bases between the two ends. The CDR3 is made up of 13 amino acids. CDR1 and CDR2 from the germline V gene are WNHNN and SYGVQD (reference sequence). CDR3 sequence (DNA): TGCGCCAGCAGTGAGTCCGGAGGGAACACCATATATTTT. Encoded protein: CASSESGGNTIYF.

This clone has only a few counts. This chain joins TRBV7-2 and TRBJ1-5; unclear D gene. The CDR3 spans 15 residues. V was pared by 1 base and J by 6 bases, with 13 bases between. Germline V CDR1 and CDR2: SGHTA, FQGNSA. The CDR3 sequence: CASSLVSGDGQPQHF. The CDR3 DNA reads TGTGCCAGCAGCTTAGTTAGCGGAGACGGTCAGCCCCAGCATTTT.

The gene calls are TRBV5-6 and TRBJ2-3; 10 bases agree with TRBD1. Trimming removed 0 bases from V and 5 bases from J; junction bases left unmatched: 6. Per the germline V gene, CDR1 is SGHDT and CDR2 is YYEEEE. The CDR3 is 16 amino acids. CDR3 sequence: CASSLGQGAGGDTQYF. The CDR3 bases are TGTGCCAGCAGCTTGGGACAGGGGGCCGGGGGAGATACGCAGTATTTT.

The CDR3 sequence: CASSQHYRGSPLHF. The CDR3 region has the DNA TGTGCCAGCAGCCAACACTACAGGGGTTCACCCCTCCACTTT. The chain has TRBV14 and TRBJ1-6, with 7 nucleotides matching TRBD1. Germline V gene sequence: CDR1 SGHDN, CDR2 FVKESK. Germline trimming cut 2 bases from V and 9 bases from J; bases unmatched to any gene: 4. CDR3 length equals 14 residues.

This chain joins TRBV10-3 and TRBJ2-5, with TRBD1 matching 11 bases. Germline V gives CDR1 ENHRY, CDR2 SYGVKD. The CDR3 has 15 amino acids. V trimming: 6 bases; J trimming: 4 bases; junction bases outside the gene matches: 7. The CDR3 here is CAIRRDRGRGETQYF. The CDR3 nucleotides are TGTGCCATCAGGCGGGACAGGGGGAGGGGAGAGACCCAGTACTTC.

V and J are TRBV5-5 and TRBJ1-4; the D is unclear. The CDR3 loop spans 13 amino acids. Germline V gene lookup returns CDR1 SGHKS and CDR2 YYEKEE (reference sequence). The ends were cut back, 1 base at V and 3 bases at J, with 4 bases in the middle. In DNA form, the CDR3 reads TGTGCCAGCAGCTTGCGGGCTAATGAAAAACTGTTTTTT. Residues: CASSLRANEKLFF.